One sample yielded the 25 T cell receptor beta chains listed below, sequenced in a study of shared clonotypes between healthy human individuals. Sequencing used immunoSEQ multiplex PCR; TCRdb keeps in-frame clones, though not all of them. This table holds hundreds of thousands of clones, 90% to 97% found once. Material: naive CD4+ T cells sorted from blood. Noted subset: CD45RA+ positively selected. These receptors were taken from a woman aged 25 to 45 in good health.

The chain couples TRBV29-1 to TRBJ1-4, with no clear D. The germline gives CDR1 SQVTM, CDR2 ANQGSEA. The CDR3 is 15 residues long. V lost 4 bases to trimming and J lost 0 bases, with 12 bases between them. The CDR3 nucleotides are TGCAGCGTTGGGGCCACAGCGACAACTAATGAAAAACTGTTTTTT. Protein: CSVGATATTNEKLFF. Complete variable domain (other parts from reference TRBV29-1 and TRBJ1-4): SAVISQKPSRDICQRGTSLTIQCQVDSQVTMMFWYRQQPGQSLTLIATANQGSEATYESGFVIDKFPISRPNLTFSTLTVSNMSPEDSSIYLCSVGATATTNEKLFFGSGTQLSVL.

Remarks on this clone: In the same sample, other DNA sequences code for this CDR3. This chain uses TRBV28 with TRBJ1-4; D is undetermined. CDR1 and CDR2 (germline): MDHEN, SYDVKM. CDR3 length: 13 residues. V was clipped by 5 bases and J by 0 bases, with 4 bases between them. The CDR3 region is CASSPATNEKLFF. The CDR3 region has the DNA TGTGCCAGCAGTCCCGCAACTAATGAAAAACTGTTTTTT. Together with reference TRBV28 and TRBJ1-4, the CDR3 gives the full variable domain: DVKVTQSSRYLVKRTGEKVFLECVQDMDHENMFWYRQDPGLGLRLIYFSYDVKMKEKGDIPEGYSVSREKKERFSLILESASTNQTSMYLCASSPATNEKLFFGSGTQLSVL.

This clone was found once. The rearrangement uses TRBV6-5 and TRBJ2-1; D might be TRBD2 (5 bases). The CDR3 spans 15 residues. Germline V gives CDR1 MNHEY, CDR2 SVGAGI. Trimming took off 0 bases at V and 14 bases at J, with 20 bases between the two ends. The CDR3 coding sequence is TGTGCCAGCAGTTACTCGAATCAGAGGGCAGGAAAAAAGTTCTTC. Translating it yields CASSYSNQRAGKKFF.

This clone was counted a single time. The chain combines TRBV10-3 with TRBJ1-1; D gene unclear. The germline CDR1 and CDR2 sequences are ENHRY and SYGVKD. CDR3 length equals 14 residues. V lost 3 bases and J 5 bases, leaving 13 bases between the germline ends. The chain's CDR3 is CAISEEGSRTEAFF. The CDR3 nucleotides are TGTGCCATCAGTGAAGAAGGGAGTAGGACTGAAGCTTTCTTT.

V gene TRBV19 combines with J gene TRBJ2-1; D is perhaps TRBD2 (6 bases). The V end was cut by 3 bases, the J end by 4 bases, with 16 bases between. Germline V CDR1 and CDR2: LNHDA, SQIVND (reference sequence). The length of the CDR3 is 16 residues. The DNA for the CDR3 is TGTGCCAGTAGTATTGGGTCCGCGGGACTTTACAATGAGCAGTTCTTC. This codes for CASSIGSAGLYNEQFF. The variable domain in full, with the rest retrieved from reference TRBV19 and TRBJ2-1, is DGGITQSPKYLFRKEGQNVTLSCEQNLNHDAMYWYRQDPGQGLRLIYYSQIVNDFQKGDIAEGYSVSREKKESFPLTVTSAQKNPTAFYLCASSIGSAGLYNEQFFGPGTRLTVL.

The genes are TRBV28 and TRBJ2-3, with D hard to call. Trimming cost V 1 base and J 0 bases, with 8 bases left between them. CDR1 MDHEN and CDR2 SYDVKM come from the germline V gene. The length of the CDR3 is 15 residues. The CDR3 DNA reads TGTGCCAGCAGTTTATTCCAGTATAGCACAGATACGCAGTATTTT. Amino acid sequence: CASSLFQYSTDTQYF.

The V gene is TRBV28, the J gene TRBJ1-5, with D possibly matching TRBD1 (5 bases). Deletions cut 3 bases from V and 12 bases from J, with 27 bases between. This CDR3 region has 17 residues. Germline values: CDR1 MDHEN, CDR2 SYDVKM. The CDR3 DNA sequence: TGTGCCAGCAGTTTCCCCCTTCGGGACTCGGTGCATTACGACCAGCATTTT. As protein: CASSFPLRDSVHYDQHF.

The rearrangement uses TRBV28 and TRBJ2-3, with D possibly TRBD2 on 6 matching bases. Trimming stripped 7 bases from V and 2 bases from J, with 16 bases between. This CDR3 region has 15 residues. Germline CDR1 and CDR2: MDHEN and SYDVKM. CDR3 sequence: CASISGIPHTDTQYF. CDR3 bases: TGTGCCAGCATTAGCGGTATCCCTCACACAGATACGCAGTATTTT.

J is TRBJ1-4 and V is TRBV18, with D possibly matching TRBD1 (5 bases). CDR1 is KGHSH, CDR2 LQKENI, per germline. The CDR3 length is 14 residues. V was trimmed by 6 bases and J by 0 bases, leaving 8 bases between them. This CDR3 reads CASSRDATNEKLFF. DNA of the CDR3: TGTGCCAGCTCCAGGGATGCAACTAATGAAAAACTGTTTTTT. Based on the CDR3 plus reference TRBV18 and TRBJ1-4, the full variable domain is NAGVMQNPRHLVRRRGQEARLRCSPMKGHSHVYWYRQLPEEGLKFMVYLQKENIIDESGMPKERFSAEFPKEGPSILRIQQVVRGDSAAYFCASSRDATNEKLFFGSGTQLSVL.

The V gene is TRBV10-1, the J gene TRBJ2-3; possible D gene TRBD1, 6 bases. The germline gives CDR1 WNHNN, CDR2 SYGVQD (reference sequence). With 3 bases removed from V and 0 bases from J, the gap between germline ends came to 13 bases. This CDR3 is built from 16 residues. CDR3 residues: CASSDRTATSTDTQYF. CDR3 sequence (DNA): TGCGCCAGCAGTGATCGGACAGCGACCAGCACAGATACGCAGTATTTT.

The chain combines TRBV11-2 with TRBJ2-2; no definite D call. The CDR3 runs to 17 residues. Between the trimmed V and J ends, which lost 0 bases and 0 bases, there was a span of 11 bases. The germline gives CDR1 SGHAT, CDR2 FQNNGV. This CDR3 is CASSLDLWNSNTGELFF. CDR3 coding DNA: TGTGCCAGCAGCTTAGATCTCTGGAATTCGAACACCGGGGAGCTGTTTTTT.

The rearrangement links TRBV18 to TRBJ2-5, with no clear D. The closer fit of TRBJ2-7 to the DNA end suggests the J call may be wrong. Germline values: CDR1 KGHSH, CDR2 LQKENI. CDR3 length equals 13 residues. This chain's CDR3 is CASSPGSSYEQYF. CDR3 coding DNA: TGTGCCAGCTCACCGGGATCCTCCTACGAGCAGTACTTC.

This clone appeared a few times. This sequence joins TRBV5-1 and TRBJ2-7; weak D call: TRBD1 (6 bases). Trimming cost V 7 bases and J 0 bases, with 8 bases left between them. This CDR3 has 12 amino acids. CDR1 is SGHRS and CDR2 is YFSETQ in the germline V gene. The CDR3: CASQGSSYEQYF. The DNA of the CDR3 is TGCGCCAGCCAGGGGAGCTCCTACGAGCAGTACTTC.

The chain combines TRBV6-4 with TRBJ2-6, with a tentative D call TRBD2 (6 bases). The CDR3 has 16 residues. Germline CDR1 MRHNA, CDR2 SNTAGT. The ends were cut back, 3 bases at V and 4 bases at J, with 13 bases in the middle. The CDR3 spells CASSEVFGGGANVLTF. The CDR3 DNA follows: TGTGCCAGCAGTGAAGTCTTCGGGGGAGGGGCCAACGTCCTGACTTTC.

The CDR3 spells CASSQEAGLATDNEQFF. CDR3 DNA: TGTGCCAGCAGCCAAGAGGCGGGACTAGCAACTGACAATGAGCAGTTCTTC. The V call is TRBV4-2, the J call TRBJ2-1; 9 bases align to TRBD2. The ends lost 0 bases at V and 5 bases at J; junction bases unmatched: 8. The CDR3 totals 17 residues. Per germline, CDR1 LGHNA and CDR2 YNFKEQ.

J is TRBJ1-1 and V is TRBV2; maybe TRBD1 (6 bases). Germline CDR1 SNHLY, CDR2 FYNNEI. V was cut by 10 bases and J by 4 bases, with 16 bases left in between. The length of the CDR3 is 13 residues. The CDR3 nucleotides read TGTGCCACTTACAGGGAGGCGGGCACTGAAGCTTTCTTT. Its translation: CATYREAGTEAFF. Drawing the rest from reference TRBV2 and TRBJ1-1, the complete variable domain is EPEVTQTPSHQVTQMGQEVILRCVPISNHLYFYWYRQILGQKVEFLVSFYNNEISEKSEIFDDQFSVERPDGSNFTLKIRSTKLEDSAMYFCATYREAGTEAFFGQGTRLTVV.

This chain connects TRBV14 to TRBJ2-1; D is possibly TRBD1 or TRBD2 (6 bases each). CDR1 and CDR2 from the germline V gene are SGHDN and FVKESK. V was cut by 1 base and J by 2 bases, with 15 bases left in between. The CDR3 has 17 residues. CDR3 DNA sequence: TGTGCCAGCAGCCAAGTTCTGGGGGGCGGCACCTACAATGAGCAGTTCTTC. It yields the protein CASSQVLGGGTYNEQFF.

This sequence joins TRBV27 and TRBJ2-5, with 7 bases identical to TRBD1. Germline V gene lookup returns CDR1 MNHEY and CDR2 SMNVEV (reference sequence). V shed 3 bases and J 3 bases; nucleotides not matched to a gene: 1. The CDR3 extends over 13 amino acids. DNA for the CDR3: TGTGCCAGCAGTTTTGACAGGGAAGAGACCCAGTACTTC. It encodes CASSFDREETQYF.

V usage is TRBV10-1 and J usage is TRBJ1-1; no firm D call. CDR1 and CDR2 from the germline V gene are WNHNN and SYGVQD (reference sequence). The CDR3 has 13 amino acids. V dropped 6 bases and J dropped 6 bases, with 14 bases sitting between them. In nucleotides, the CDR3 is TGCGCCAGCAGGTACACGACCGACTCTGAAGCTTTCTTT. Translation gives CASRYTTDSEAFF.

This clone was counted only a few times. The chain uses TRBV29-1 and TRBJ1-4; 9 bases are a match to TRBD1. The CDR3 contains 12 residues. The J segment lost 11 bases and the V segment lost 1 base, leaving 2 bases of the junction unmatched. CDR1 is SQVTM and CDR2 is ANQGSEA in the germline V gene. The CDR3 nucleotides read TGCAGCGTTGAAGTACAGGGGGCGAAACTGTTTTTT. Its protein is CSVEVQGAKLFF.

Remarks on this clone: Additional DNA sequences in this sample encode the identical CDR3. The gene calls are TRBV10-3 and TRBJ2-7; the match to TRBD2 covers 8 bases. The length of the CDR3 is 13 residues. Germline CDR1 reads ENHRY; CDR2 reads SYGVKD. The J segment lost 3 bases and the V segment lost 2 bases, leaving 0 bases of the junction unmatched. CDR3 DNA sequence: TGTGCCATCAGTGAGACTAGCGGCTACGAGCAGTACTTC. It codes for CAISETSGYEQYF.

This chain uses TRBV11-2 with TRBJ2-7; TRBD2 might be the D (5 bases). Trimming took 3 bases from V and 1 from J, leaving 16 bases between them. The CDR3 covers 16 residues. The germline V gene encodes CDR1 SGHAT and CDR2 FQNNGV. This CDR3 reads CASSFVLRVLSYEQYF. CDR3 in DNA: TGTGCCAGCAGCTTTGTGTTGCGGGTCCTTTCCTACGAGCAGTACTTC.

The rearrangement uses TRBV19 and TRBJ1-2; 7 bases match TRBD1. Germline V gene lookup returns CDR1 LNHDA and CDR2 SQIVND (reference sequence). The V and J ends lost 7 bases and 4 bases, in that order; junction bases with no gene match: 6. The CDR3 length is 13 residues. The CDR3 DNA is TGTGCCAGTAATAACAGGGGACGCTATGGCTACACCTTC. It translates to CASNNRGRYGYTF.

The chain joins TRBV6-5 to TRBJ1-6; 9 bases fit TRBD1. The V and J ends lost 0 bases and 10 bases, in that order; junction bases with no gene match: 4. CDR3 length: 15 residues. Looked up from germline, CDR1 is MNHEY and CDR2 is SVGAGI. As DNA, the CDR3 is TGTGCCAGCAGTTACTCAGGACAGGGGCGGTCACCCCTCCACTTT. This gives the protein CASSYSGQGRSPLHF.

In this sample, this clone turned up once. DNA for the CDR3: TGTGCCAGCAGTTTCGGACGGCGACCTAATGAGCAGTTCTTC. It translates to CASSFGRRPNEQFF. The chain links TRBV27 to TRBJ2-1; no definite D call. Trimming removed 3 bases at V and 7 bases at J, with 13 bases between. The CDR3 sequence is 14 residues long. Germline V lookup: CDR1 MNHEY, CDR2 SMNVEV (reference sequence).